These T cell receptor beta chains were read from a single sample in a study of T cells in Graves' hyperthyroidism and ophthalmopathy. Each CDR3 protein gets one entry after TCRdb re-called the multiplex PCR reads with MiXCR. This sample yields about 290,000 distinct CDR3 sequences, of which 13% are seen a single time; more than 7.5% belongs to the top ten. Material: blood. These receptors came from a woman aged 25-40 years with Graves' hyperthyroidism that later progressed to Graves' ophthalmopathy. Each CDR3 is given with its conserved first and last residue. Each record gives: clone size, V gene, CDR3 length, J gene, D gene, CDR3 protein, CDR3 DNA. The D gene is left open where the match is weak. A row's size may be missing; if present it is once, few, many or a size class.

clone size: few
V gene: TRBV10-3
CDR3 length: 15
J gene: TRBJ2-6
D gene: .
CDR3 protein: CAISESSSGANVLTF
CDR3 DNA: TGTGCCATCAGTGAGTCCTCTTCGGGGGCCAACGTCCTGACTTTC

clone size: few
V gene: TRBV6-2/TRBV6-3
CDR3 length: 18
J gene: TRBJ2-5
D gene: .
CDR3 protein: CASSYSIYIDSPSETQYF
CDR3 DNA: TGTGCCAGCAGTTACTCGATATATATAGACAGTCCTTCGGAGACCCAGTACTTC

clone size: many
V gene: TRBV28
CDR3 length: 15
J gene: TRBJ2-5
D gene: .
CDR3 protein: CASSFFRAGQETQYF
CDR3 DNA: TGTGCCAGCAGTTTCTTTCGGGCAGGGCAAGAGACCCAGTACTTC

clone size: .
V gene: TRBV27
CDR3 length: 16
J gene: TRBJ2-1
D gene: TRBD2
CDR3 protein: CASSPTLADPLREQFF
CDR3 DNA: TGTGCCAGCAGTCCGACCCTAGCGGACCCCCTGAGAGAGCAGTTCTTC

clone size: few
V gene: TRBV6-9
CDR3 length: 15
J gene: TRBJ2-7
D gene: TRBD2
CDR3 protein: CASSYTSSGRYEQYF
CDR3 DNA: TGTGCCAGCAGTTACACCTCTAGCGGGAGGTACGAGCAGTACTTC

clone size: few
V gene: TRBV19
CDR3 length: 13
J gene: TRBJ2-2
D gene: .
CDR3 protein: CASSIPNTGELFF
CDR3 DNA: TGTGCCAGTAGTATTCCAAACACCGGGGAGCTGTTTTTT

clone size: .
V gene: TRBV30
CDR3 length: 12
J gene: TRBJ1-5
D gene: .
CDR3 protein: CAWSVQEQPQHF
CDR3 DNA: TGTGCCTGGAGTGTACAGGAACAGCCCCAGCATTTT

clone size: many
V gene: TRBV6-2/TRBV6-3
CDR3 length: 15
J gene: TRBJ2-1
D gene: .
CDR3 protein: CASSYGLVGINEQFF
CDR3 DNA: TGTGCCAGCAGTTACGGGCTAGTGGGGATCAATGAGCAGTTCTTC

clone size: .
V gene: TRBV7-8
CDR3 length: 16
J gene: TRBJ2-3
D gene: TRBD2
CDR3 protein: CASSFLASGTIDTQYF
CDR3 DNA: TGTGCCAGCAGCTTTCTGGCTAGCGGGACGATAGATACGCAGTATTTT

clone size: .
V gene: TRBV19
CDR3 length: 15
J gene: TRBJ1-1
D gene: .
CDR3 protein: CASSAQWGKISEAFF
CDR3 DNA: TGTGCCAGTAGCGCTCAGTGGGGCAAGATCAGTGAAGCTTTCTTT

clone size: many
V gene: TRBV7-9
CDR3 length: 15
J gene: TRBJ2-1
D gene: .
CDR3 protein: CASSGLNGVGNEQFF
CDR3 DNA: TGTGCCAGCAGCGGGCTTAACGGAGTGGGGAATGAGCAGTTCTTC

clone size: many
V gene: TRBV28
CDR3 length: 14
J gene: TRBJ1-3
D gene: .
CDR3 protein: CASRAGALGNTIYF
CDR3 DNA: TGTGCCAGCAGGGCGGGGGCGCTCGGAAACACCATATATTTT

clone size: .
V gene: TRBV6-1
CDR3 length: 15
J gene: TRBJ1-4
D gene: .
CDR3 protein: CASSHPRTSGEKLFF
CDR3 DNA: TGTGCCAGCAGTCACCCCCGAACAAGCGGTGAAAAACTGTTTTTT

clone size: many
V gene: TRBV28
CDR3 length: 16
J gene: TRBJ2-1
D gene: TRBD2
CDR3 protein: CASSSTVAGSYNEQFF
CDR3 DNA: TGTGCCAGCAGTTCTACCGTAGCGGGCTCCTACAATGAGCAGTTCTTC

clone size: many
V gene: TRBV7-2
CDR3 length: 15
J gene: TRBJ2-3
D gene: TRBD2
CDR3 protein: CASSTQAGVVDTQYF
CDR3 DNA: TGTGCCAGCAGTACACAGGCGGGAGTCGTAGATACGCAGTATTTT

clone size: .
V gene: TRBV27
CDR3 length: 14
J gene: TRBJ1-4
D gene: .
CDR3 protein: CASSLGATNEKLFF
CDR3 DNA: TGTGCCAGCAGTTTGGGGGCAACTAATGAAAAACTGTTTTTT

clone size: .
V gene: TRBV19
CDR3 length: 15
J gene: TRBJ1-5
D gene: TRBD1
CDR3 protein: CASISGTGSNQPQHF
CDR3 DNA: TGTGCCAGTATTTCCGGGACAGGGTCTAATCAGCCCCAGCATTTT

clone size: .
V gene: TRBV11-2
CDR3 length: 15
J gene: TRBJ2-7
D gene: .
CDR3 protein: CASSGDSTVPYEQYF
CDR3 DNA: TGTGCCAGCAGCGGCGACAGTACTGTTCCCTACGAGCAGTACTTC

clone size: .
V gene: TRBV7-3
CDR3 length: 15
J gene: TRBJ2-7
D gene: TRBD2
CDR3 protein: CASSHLGLAGYEQYF
CDR3 DNA: TGTGCCAGCAGCCACCTAGGGCTAGCGGGCTACGAGCAGTACTTC

clone size: many
V gene: TRBV28
CDR3 length: 11
J gene: TRBJ1-1
D gene: .
CDR3 protein: CASSSRALAFF
CDR3 DNA: TGTGCCAGCAGCTCCCGAGCTCTAGCTTTCTTT

clone size: .
V gene: TRBV28
CDR3 length: 11
J gene: TRBJ2-2
D gene: .
CDR3 protein: CASRSLGELFF
CDR3 DNA: TGTGCCAGCAGGTCCCTCGGGGAGCTGTTTTTT

clone size: many
V gene: TRBV4-2
CDR3 length: 16
J gene: TRBJ2-5
D gene: TRBD2
CDR3 protein: CASSQEPGREQETQYF
CDR3 DNA: TGTGCCAGCAGCCAAGAACCAGGGAGGGAGCAAGAGACCCAGTACTTC

clone size: many
V gene: TRBV5-1
CDR3 length: 13
J gene: TRBJ2-1
D gene: .
CDR3 protein: CASSFGSGIEQFF
CDR3 DNA: TGCGCCAGCAGCTTTGGCTCAGGGATTGAGCAGTTCTTC